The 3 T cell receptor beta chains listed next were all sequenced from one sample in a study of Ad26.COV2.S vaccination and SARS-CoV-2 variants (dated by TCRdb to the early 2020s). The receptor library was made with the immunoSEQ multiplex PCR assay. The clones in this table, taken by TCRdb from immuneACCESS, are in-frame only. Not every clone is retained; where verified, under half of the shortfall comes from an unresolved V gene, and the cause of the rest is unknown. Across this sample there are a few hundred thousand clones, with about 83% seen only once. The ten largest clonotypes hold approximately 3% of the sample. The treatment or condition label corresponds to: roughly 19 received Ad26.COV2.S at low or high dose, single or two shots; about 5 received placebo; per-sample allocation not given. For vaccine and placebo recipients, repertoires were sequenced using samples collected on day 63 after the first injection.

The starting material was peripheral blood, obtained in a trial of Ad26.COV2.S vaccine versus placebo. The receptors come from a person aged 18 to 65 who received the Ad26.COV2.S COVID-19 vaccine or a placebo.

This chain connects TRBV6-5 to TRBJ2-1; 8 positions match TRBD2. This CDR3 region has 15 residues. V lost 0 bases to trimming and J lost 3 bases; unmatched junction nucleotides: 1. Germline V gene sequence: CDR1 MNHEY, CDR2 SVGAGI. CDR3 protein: CASSYSGTSYNEQFF. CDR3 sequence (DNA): TGTGCCAGCAGTTACTCGGGGACTAGCTACAATGAGCAGTTCTTC.

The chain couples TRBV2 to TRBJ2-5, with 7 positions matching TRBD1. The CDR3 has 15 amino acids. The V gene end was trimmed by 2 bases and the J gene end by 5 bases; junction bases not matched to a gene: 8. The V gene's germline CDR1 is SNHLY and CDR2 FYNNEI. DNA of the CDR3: TGTGCCAGCAGTGAATTAGCAGGCAGGGGGGAGACCCAGTACTTC. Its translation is CASSELAGRGETQYF.

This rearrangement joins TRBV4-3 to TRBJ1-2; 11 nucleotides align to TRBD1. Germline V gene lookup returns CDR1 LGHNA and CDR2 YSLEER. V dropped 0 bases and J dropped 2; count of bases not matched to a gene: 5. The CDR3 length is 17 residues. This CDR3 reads CASSQDSGTGGNYGYTF. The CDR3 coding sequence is TGCGCCAGCAGCCAAGATTCCGGGACAGGGGGGAACTATGGCTACACCTTC.